These T cell receptor beta chains were read from a single sample in a study of blood T cell repertoires in COVID-19. The protocol was immunoSEQ multiplex PCR, while the TCRdb copy is restricted to in-frame clones and leaves out a portion. The sample has a few hundred thousand clones, roughly 80% seen once. Source material: peripheral blood. These receptors came from a woman older than 75 with acute or convalescent COVID-19. Each CDR3 is given with its conserved first and last residue. D genes are given only for firm matches. Only part of the rows carry a size: once, few, many, or a class if the clone is expanded.

>TRBV7-3|TRBJ2-2|NA|NA
CASSLNPSANTGELFF
TGTGCCAGCAGCTTAAACCCTAGCGCGAACACCGGGGAGCTGTTTTTT
>TRBV19|TRBJ2-1|NA|once
CASRETAYNEQFF
TGTGCCAGTAGGGAGACCGCCTACAATGAGCAGTTCTTC
>TRBV4-2|TRBJ2-5|NA|NA
CASSQEGQGGTQYF
TGTGCCAGCAGCCAAGAAGGCCAAGGAGGGACCCAGTACTTC
>TRBV7-2|TRBJ1-4|NA|NA
CASSLDGRNEKLFF
TGTGCCAGCAGCTTGGATGGGCGTAATGAAAAACTGTTTTTT
>TRBV27|TRBJ1-3|TRBD1|NA
CASSPGTGFPSGNTIYF
TGTGCCAGCAGTCCCGGGACAGGATTTCCCTCTGGAAACACCATATATTTT
>TRBV18|TRBJ2-7|NA|NA
CASSPPVTVYEQYF
TGTGCCAGCTCACCACCGGTGACAGTCTACGAGCAGTACTTC
>TRBV5-6|TRBJ1-2|TRBD1|once
CASNLRTGRGGYTF
TGTGCCAGCAACTTAAGGACAGGCCGGGGTGGCTACACCTTC
>TRBV6-1|TRBJ2-2|TRBD1|NA
CASSERGLPGELFF
TGTGCCAGCAGTGAAAGGGGGCTGCCCGGGGAGCTGTTTTTT
>TRBV30|TRBJ1-2|NA|NA
CAAQTANYGYTF
TGTGCCGCCCAGACAGCTAACTATGGCTACACCTTC
>TRBV7-9|TRBJ2-1|TRBD2|NA
CASSPSGRAVAEQFF
TGTGCCAGCAGTCCTAGCGGGAGGGCCGTTGCTGAGCAGTTCTTC
>TRBV6-4|TRBJ2-3|NA|NA
CASSDSSENTQYF
TGTGCCAGCAGTGACTCCTCCGAGAATACGCAGTATTTT
>TRBV7-9|TRBJ1-1|NA|NA
CASSLGRLAEAFF
TGTGCCAGCAGCTTAGGAAGATTAGCTGAAGCTTTCTTT
>TRBV6-5|TRBJ1-6|TRBD1|many
CASSSTTGGNSPLHF
TGTGCCAGCAGTTCTACGACAGGGGGTAATTCACCCCTCCACTTT
>TRBV7-2|TRBJ1-4|TRBD1|NA
CASSSFGTGAGEKLFF
TGTGCCAGCAGCTCCTTCGGGACAGGGGCCGGGGAAAAACTGTTTTTT
>TRBV6-2/TRBV6-3|TRBJ1-2|NA|NA
CASSYTGGGYTF
TGTGCCAGCAGTTACACAGGCGGAGGCTACACCTTC
>TRBV4-3|TRBJ2-5|NA|NA
CASSQDSSRGETQYF
TGCGCCAGCAGCCAAGATAGTTCGAGGGGGGAGACCCAGTACTTC
>TRBV12-3/TRBV12-4|TRBJ2-7|NA|NA
CASSLASLAEQYF
TGTGCCAGCAGTTTGGCTAGCTTGGCCGAGCAGTACTTC
>TRBV2|TRBJ2-2|TRBD1|NA
CARSAGGGSNTGELFF
TGTGCCAGGAGTGCAGGGGGCGGATCGAACACCGGGGAGCTGTTTTTT
>TRBV12-3/TRBV12-4|TRBJ2-5|NA|NA
CASSRREQETQYF
TGTGCCAGCAGTAGACGGGAACAAGAGACCCAGTACTTC
>TRBV11-2|TRBJ2-1|TRBD2|few
CASSLTDPSGGVEQFF
TGTGCCAGCAGCCTGACGGATCCTAGCGGGGGAGTTGAGCAGTTCTTC
>TRBV19|TRBJ1-5|NA|NA
CASSRQGQGNQPQHF
TGTGCCAGTAGTAGGCAGGGCCAGGGGAATCAGCCCCAGCATTTT
>TRBV6-5|TRBJ2-1|NA|NA
CASTLTSYNEQFF
TGTGCCAGCACTCTAACTTCCTACAATGAGCAGTTCTTC
>TRBV19|TRBJ2-5|TRBD1|NA
CASSNDREETQYF
TGTGCCAGTAGTAACGACAGGGAAGAGACCCAGTACTTC
>TRBV28|TRBJ1-2|NA|NA
CASSFGAWGRGNYGYTF
TGTGCCAGCAGTTTTGGGGCATGGGGGCGAGGCAACTATGGCTACACCTTC